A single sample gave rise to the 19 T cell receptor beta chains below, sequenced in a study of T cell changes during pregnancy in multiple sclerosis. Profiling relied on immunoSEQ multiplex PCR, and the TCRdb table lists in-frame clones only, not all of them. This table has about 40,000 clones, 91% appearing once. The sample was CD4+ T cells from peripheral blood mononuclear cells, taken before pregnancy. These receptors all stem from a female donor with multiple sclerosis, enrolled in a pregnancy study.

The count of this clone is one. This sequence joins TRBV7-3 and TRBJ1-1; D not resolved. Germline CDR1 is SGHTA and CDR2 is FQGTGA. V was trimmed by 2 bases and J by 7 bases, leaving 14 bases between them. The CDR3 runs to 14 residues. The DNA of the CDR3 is TGTGCCAGCAGCTTATACATTAGCGGAGGTGAAGCTTTCTTT. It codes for CASSLYISGGEAFF.

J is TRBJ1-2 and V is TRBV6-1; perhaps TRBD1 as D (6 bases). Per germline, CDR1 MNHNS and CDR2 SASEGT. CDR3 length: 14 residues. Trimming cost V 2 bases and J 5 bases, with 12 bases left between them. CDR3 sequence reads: CASSEWAGVYGYTF. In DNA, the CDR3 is TGTGCCAGCAGTGAATGGGCAGGGGTGTATGGCTACACCTTC.

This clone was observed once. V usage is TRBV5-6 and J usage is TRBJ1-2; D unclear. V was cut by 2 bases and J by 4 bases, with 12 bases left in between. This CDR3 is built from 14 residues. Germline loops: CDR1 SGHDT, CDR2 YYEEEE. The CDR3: CASSFFQVSYGYTF. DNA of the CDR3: TGTGCCAGCAGCTTCTTCCAGGTGAGCTATGGCTACACCTTC.

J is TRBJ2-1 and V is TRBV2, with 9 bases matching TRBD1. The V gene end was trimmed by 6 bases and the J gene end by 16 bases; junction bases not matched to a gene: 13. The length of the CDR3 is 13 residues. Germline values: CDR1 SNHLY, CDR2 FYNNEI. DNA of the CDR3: TGTGCCAGCAGCCAAATCCCGGACAGGGGCCGTTTCTTC. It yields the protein CASSQIPDRGRFF.

CDR3 in amino acids: CASSLLTGGNSPLHF. The CDR3 DNA sequence: TGTGCCAGCAGCTTACTGACAGGGGGGAATTCACCCCTCCACTTT. This rearrangement joins TRBV7-2 to TRBJ1-6; 9 bases line up with TRBD1. The CDR3 totals 15 residues. The germline V gene has CDR1 SGHTA and CDR2 FQGNSA. V lost 2 bases to trimming and J lost 7 bases; unmatched junction nucleotides: 3.

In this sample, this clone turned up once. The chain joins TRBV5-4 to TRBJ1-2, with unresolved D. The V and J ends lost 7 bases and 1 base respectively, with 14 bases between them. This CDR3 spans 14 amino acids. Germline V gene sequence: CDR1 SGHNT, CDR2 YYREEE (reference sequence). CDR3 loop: CASRVELDNYGYTF. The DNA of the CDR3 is TGTGCCAGCCGGGTTGAGCTCGATAACTATGGCTACACCTTC.

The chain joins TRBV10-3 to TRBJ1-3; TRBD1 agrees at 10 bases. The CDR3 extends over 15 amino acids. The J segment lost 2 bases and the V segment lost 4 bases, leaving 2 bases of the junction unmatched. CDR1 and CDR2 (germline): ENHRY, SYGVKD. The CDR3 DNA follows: TGTGCCATCAGTGTCGGGACAGGGGCTGGAAACACCATATATTTT. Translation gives CAISVGTGAGNTIYF.

Written as DNA, the CDR3 is TGCAGCGTGGGACTAGGGGCTTCCTACGAGCAGTACTTC. Protein sequence: CSVGLGASYEQYF. The rearrangement links TRBV29-1 to TRBJ2-7; 8 bases fit TRBD2. This CDR3 contains 13 residues. The germline V gene encodes CDR1 SQVTM and CDR2 ANQGSEA. Unmatched junction bases numbered 5, after V lost 6 bases and J lost 1 base.

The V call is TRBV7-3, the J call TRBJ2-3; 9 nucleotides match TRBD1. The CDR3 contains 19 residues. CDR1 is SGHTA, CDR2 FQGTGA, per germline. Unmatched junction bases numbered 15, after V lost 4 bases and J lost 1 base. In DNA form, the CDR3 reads TGTGCCAGCAGCTCTTATACCCCGGGACAGGGTGGAGGCACAGATACGCAGTATTTT. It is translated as CASSSYTPGQGGGTDTQYF.

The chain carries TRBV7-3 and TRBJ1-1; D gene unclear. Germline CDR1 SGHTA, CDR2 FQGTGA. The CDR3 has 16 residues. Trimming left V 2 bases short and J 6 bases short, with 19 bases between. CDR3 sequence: CASSLGGRGGRAEAFF. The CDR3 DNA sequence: TGTGCCAGCAGCTTAGGCGGTCGGGGAGGAAGGGCTGAAGCTTTCTTT. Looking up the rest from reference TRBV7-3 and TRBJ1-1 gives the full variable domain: GAGVSQTPSNKVTEKGKYVELRCDPISGHTALYWYRQSLGQGPEFLIYFQGTGAADDSGLPNDRFFAVRPEGSVSTLKIQRTERGDSAVYLCASSLGGRGGRAEAFFGQGTRLTVV.

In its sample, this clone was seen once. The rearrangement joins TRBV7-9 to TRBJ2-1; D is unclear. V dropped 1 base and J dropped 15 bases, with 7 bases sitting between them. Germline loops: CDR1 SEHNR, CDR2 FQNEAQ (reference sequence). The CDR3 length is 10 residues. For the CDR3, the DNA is TGTGCCAGCAGCTTAGACTCCGTGTTCTTC. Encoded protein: CASSLDSVFF.

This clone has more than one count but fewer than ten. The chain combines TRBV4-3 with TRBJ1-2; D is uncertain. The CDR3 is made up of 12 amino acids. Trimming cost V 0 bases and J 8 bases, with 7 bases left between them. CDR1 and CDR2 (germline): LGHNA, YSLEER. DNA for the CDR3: TGCGCCAGCAGCCAAGATCGGGGAGGCTACACCTTC. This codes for CASSQDRGGYTF.

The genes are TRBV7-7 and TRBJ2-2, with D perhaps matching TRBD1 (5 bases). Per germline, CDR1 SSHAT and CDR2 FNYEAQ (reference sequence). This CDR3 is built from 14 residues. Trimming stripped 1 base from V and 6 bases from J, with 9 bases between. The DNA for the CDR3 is TGTGCCAGCAGCTTAGGGACACCGTCCGGGGAGCTGTTTTTT. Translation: CASSLGTPSGELFF.

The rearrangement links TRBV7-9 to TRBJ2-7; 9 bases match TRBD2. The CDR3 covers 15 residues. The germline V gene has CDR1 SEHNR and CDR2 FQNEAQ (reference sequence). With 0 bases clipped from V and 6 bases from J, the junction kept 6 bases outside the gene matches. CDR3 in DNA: TGTGCCAGCAGCTTAGCGGGACTAGCTGGCTCCGAGCAGTACTTC. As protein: CASSLAGLAGSEQYF.

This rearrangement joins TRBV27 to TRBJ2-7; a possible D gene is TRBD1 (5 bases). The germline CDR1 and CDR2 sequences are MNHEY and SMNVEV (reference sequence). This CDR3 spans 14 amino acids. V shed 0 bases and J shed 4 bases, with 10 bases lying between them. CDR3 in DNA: TGTGCCAGCAGTTTATCGGGGCGGCTTTACGAGCAGTACTTC. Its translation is CASSLSGRLYEQYF.

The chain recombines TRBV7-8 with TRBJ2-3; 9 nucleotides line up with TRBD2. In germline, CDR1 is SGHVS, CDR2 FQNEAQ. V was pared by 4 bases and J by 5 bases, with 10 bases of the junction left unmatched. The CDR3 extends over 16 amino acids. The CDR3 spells CASSSLAGNVGDTQYF. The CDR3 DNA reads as TGTGCCAGCAGCTCCCTAGCGGGGAACGTAGGAGATACGCAGTATTTT. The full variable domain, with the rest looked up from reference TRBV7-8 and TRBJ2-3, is GAGVSQSPRYKVAKRGQDVALRCDPISGHVSLFWYQQALGQGPEFLTYFQNEAQLDKSGLPSDRFFAERPEGSVSTLKIQRTQQEDSAVYLCASSSLAGNVGDTQYFGPGTRLTVL.

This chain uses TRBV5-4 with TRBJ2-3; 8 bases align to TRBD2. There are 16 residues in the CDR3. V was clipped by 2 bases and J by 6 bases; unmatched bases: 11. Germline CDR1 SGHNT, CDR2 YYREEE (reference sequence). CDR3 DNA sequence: TGTGCCAGCAGCTTCTCCCGTCGGGGGGGTCGGGATACGCAGTATTTT. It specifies CASSFSRRGGRDTQYF.

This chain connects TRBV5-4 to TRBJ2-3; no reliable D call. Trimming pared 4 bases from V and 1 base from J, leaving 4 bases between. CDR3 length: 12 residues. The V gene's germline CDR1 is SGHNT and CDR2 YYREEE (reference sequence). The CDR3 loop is CASSRGTDTQYF. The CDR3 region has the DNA TGTGCCAGCAGCAGAGGCACAGATACGCAGTATTTT.

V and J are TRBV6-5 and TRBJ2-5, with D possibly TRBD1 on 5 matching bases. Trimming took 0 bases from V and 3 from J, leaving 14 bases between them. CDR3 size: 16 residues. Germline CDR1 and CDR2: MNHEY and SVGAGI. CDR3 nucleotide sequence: TGTGCCAGCAGTTACTCAGGGCAGGGCCGGGAAGAGACCCAGTACTTC. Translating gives CASSYSGQGREETQYF.